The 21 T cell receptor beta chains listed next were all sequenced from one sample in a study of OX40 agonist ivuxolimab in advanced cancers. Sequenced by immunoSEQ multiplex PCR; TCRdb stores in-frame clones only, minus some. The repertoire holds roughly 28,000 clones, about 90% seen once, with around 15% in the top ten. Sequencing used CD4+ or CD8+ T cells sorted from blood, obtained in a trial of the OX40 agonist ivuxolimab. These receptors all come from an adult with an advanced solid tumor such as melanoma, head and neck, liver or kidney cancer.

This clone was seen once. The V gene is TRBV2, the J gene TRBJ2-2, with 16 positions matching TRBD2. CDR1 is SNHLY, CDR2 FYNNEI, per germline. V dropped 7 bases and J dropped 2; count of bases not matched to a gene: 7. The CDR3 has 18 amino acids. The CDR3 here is CASMGLAGGGLNTGELFF. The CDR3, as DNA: TGTGCCAGCATGGGACTAGCGGGAGGGGGGTTAAACACCGGGGAGCTGTTTTTT.

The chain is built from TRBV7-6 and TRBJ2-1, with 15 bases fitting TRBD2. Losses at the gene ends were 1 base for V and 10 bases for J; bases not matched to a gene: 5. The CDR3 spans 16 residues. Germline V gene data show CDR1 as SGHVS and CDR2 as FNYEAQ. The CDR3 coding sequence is TGTGCCAGCAGCTTAGATCTTGGGACTAGCGGGGGGGAGCAGTTCTTC. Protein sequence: CASSLDLGTSGGEQFF.

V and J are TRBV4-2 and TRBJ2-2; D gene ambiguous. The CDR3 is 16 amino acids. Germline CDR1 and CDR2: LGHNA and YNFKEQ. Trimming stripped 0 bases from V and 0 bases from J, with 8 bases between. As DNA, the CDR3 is TGTGCCAGCAGCCAAGACGGGTATGCGAACACCGGGGAGCTGTTTTTT. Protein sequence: CASSQDGYANTGELFF.

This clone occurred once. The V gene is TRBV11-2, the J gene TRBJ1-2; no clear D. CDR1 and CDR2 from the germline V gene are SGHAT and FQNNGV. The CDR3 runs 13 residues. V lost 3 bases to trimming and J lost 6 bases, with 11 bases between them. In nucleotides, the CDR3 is TGTGCCAGCAGCTTGGCGGGGTGGGATGGCTACACCTTC. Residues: CASSLAGWDGYTF. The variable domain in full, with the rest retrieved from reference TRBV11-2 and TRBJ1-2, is EAGVAQSPRYKIIEKRQSVAFWCNPISGHATLYWYQQILGQGPKLLIQFQNNGVVDDSQLPKDRFSAERLKGVDSTLKIQPAKLEDSAVYLCASSLAGWDGYTFGSGTRLTVV.

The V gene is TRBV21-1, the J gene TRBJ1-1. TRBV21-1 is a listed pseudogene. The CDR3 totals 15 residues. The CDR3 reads CASSKGWRPYTEAFF. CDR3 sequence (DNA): TGTGCCAGCAGCAAAGGGTGGCGGCCTTACACTGAAGCTTTCTTT.

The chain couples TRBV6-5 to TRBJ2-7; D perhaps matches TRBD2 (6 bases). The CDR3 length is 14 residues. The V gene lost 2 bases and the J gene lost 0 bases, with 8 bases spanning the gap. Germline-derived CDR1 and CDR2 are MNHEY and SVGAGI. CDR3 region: CASSYVGSSYEQYF. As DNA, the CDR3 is TGTGCCAGCAGTTACGTCGGGAGCTCCTACGAGCAGTACTTC.

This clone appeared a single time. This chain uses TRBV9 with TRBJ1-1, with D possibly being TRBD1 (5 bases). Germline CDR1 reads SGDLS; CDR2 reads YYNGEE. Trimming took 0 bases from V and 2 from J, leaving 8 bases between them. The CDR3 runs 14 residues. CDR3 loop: CASSVGGVNTEAFF. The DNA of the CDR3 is TGTGCCAGCAGCGTAGGGGGCGTCAACACTGAAGCTTTCTTT.

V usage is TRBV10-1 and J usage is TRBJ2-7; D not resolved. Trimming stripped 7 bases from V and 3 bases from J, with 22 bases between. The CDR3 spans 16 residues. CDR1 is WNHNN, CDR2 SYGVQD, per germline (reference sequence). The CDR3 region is CASIGALFVADYEQYF. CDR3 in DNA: TGCGCCAGCATTGGAGCGCTATTTGTGGCTGACTACGAGCAGTACTTC.

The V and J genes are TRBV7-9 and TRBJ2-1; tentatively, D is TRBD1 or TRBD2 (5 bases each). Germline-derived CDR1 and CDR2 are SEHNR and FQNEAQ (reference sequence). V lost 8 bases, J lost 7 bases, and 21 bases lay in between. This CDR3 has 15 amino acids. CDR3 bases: TGTGCCAGCGATCGCAGGGAAGAGGGGATTAATGAGCAGTTCTTC. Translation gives CASDRREEGINEQFF.

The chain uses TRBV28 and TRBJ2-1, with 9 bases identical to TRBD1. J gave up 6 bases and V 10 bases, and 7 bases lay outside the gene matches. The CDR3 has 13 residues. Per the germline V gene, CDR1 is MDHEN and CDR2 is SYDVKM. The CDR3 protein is CAIWTGVGNEQFF. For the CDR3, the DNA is TGTGCCATTTGGACAGGGGTGGGCAATGAGCAGTTCTTC. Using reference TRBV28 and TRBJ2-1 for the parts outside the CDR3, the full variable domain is DVKVTQSSRYLVKRTGEKVFLECVQDMDHENMFWYRQDPGLGLRLIYFSYDVKMKEKGDIPEGYSVSREKKERFSLILESASTNQTSMYLCAIWTGVGNEQFFGPGTRLTVL.

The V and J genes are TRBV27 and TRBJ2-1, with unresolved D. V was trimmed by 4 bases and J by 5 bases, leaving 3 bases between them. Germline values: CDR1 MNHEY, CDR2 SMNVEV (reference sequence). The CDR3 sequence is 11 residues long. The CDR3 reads CASSSHNEQFF. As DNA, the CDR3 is TGTGCCAGCAGTTCGCACAATGAGCAGTTCTTC.

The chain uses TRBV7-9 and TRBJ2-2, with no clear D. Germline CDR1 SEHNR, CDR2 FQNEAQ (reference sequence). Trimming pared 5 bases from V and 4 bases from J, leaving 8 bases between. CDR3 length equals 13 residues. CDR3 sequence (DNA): TGTGCCAGCAGCGCCATGGGCACCGGGGAGCTGTTTTTT. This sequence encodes CASSAMGTGELFF. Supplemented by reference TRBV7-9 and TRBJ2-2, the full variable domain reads DTGVSQNPRHKITKRGQNVTFRCDPISEHNRLYWYRQTLGQGPEFLTYFQNEAQLEKSRLLSDRFSAERPKGSFSTLEIQRTEQGDSAMYLCASSAMGTGELFFGEGSRLTVL.

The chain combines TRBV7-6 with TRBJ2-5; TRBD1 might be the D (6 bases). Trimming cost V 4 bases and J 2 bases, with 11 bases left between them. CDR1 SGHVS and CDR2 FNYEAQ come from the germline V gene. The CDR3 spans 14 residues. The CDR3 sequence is CASSSTGSQETQYF. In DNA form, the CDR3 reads TGTGCCAGCAGCTCGACAGGTTCTCAAGAGACCCAGTACTTC.

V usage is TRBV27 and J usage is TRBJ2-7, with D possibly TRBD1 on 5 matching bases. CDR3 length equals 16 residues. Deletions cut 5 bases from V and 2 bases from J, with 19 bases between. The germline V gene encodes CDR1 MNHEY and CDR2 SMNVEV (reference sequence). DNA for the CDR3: TGTGCCAGCAGTCCCTTAGACAGTACGCCGGCCTACGAGCAGTACTTC. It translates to CASSPLDSTPAYEQYF.

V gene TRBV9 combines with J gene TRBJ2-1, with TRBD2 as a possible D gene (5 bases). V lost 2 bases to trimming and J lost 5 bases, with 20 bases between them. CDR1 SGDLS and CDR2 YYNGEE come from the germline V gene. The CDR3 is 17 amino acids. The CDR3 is CASSVGGEPRKNNEQFF. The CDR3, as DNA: TGTGCCAGCAGCGTGGGTGGGGAGCCCCGAAAAAACAATGAGCAGTTCTTC.

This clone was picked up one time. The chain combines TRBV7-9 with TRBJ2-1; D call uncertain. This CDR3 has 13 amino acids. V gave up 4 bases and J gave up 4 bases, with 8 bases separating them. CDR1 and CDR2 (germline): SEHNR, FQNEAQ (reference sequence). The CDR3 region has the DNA TGTGCCAGCAGCTCTTCCCAGTACAATGAGCAGTTCTTC. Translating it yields CASSSSQYNEQFF.

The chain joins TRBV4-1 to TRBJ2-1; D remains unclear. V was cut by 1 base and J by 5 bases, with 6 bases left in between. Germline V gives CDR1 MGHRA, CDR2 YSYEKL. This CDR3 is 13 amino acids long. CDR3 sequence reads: CASSQGGNNEQFF. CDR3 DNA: TGCGCCAGCAGCCAAGGTGGCAACAATGAGCAGTTCTTC.

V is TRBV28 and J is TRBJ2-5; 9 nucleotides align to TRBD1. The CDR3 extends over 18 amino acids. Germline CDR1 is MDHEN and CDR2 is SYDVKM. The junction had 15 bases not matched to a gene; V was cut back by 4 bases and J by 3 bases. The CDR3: CASSYLGTGILGEETQYF. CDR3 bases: TGTGCCAGCAGTTACCTGGGGACAGGGATCCTAGGTGAAGAGACCCAGTACTTC.

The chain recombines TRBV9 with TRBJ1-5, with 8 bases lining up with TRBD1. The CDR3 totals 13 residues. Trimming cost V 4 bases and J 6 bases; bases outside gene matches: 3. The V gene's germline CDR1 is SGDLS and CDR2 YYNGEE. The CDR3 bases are TGTGCCAGCAGCCAGGGGGCCGGTCAGCCCCAGCATTTT. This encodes CASSQGAGQPQHF.

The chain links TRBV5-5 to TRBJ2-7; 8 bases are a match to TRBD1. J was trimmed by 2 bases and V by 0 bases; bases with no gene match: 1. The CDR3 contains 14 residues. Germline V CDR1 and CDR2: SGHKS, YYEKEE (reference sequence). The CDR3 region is CASSLGDRPYEQYF. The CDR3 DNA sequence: TGTGCCAGCAGCTTGGGGGACAGGCCCTACGAGCAGTACTTC.

CDR3 protein: CASSLRQGTLEEKLFF. The DNA for the CDR3 is TGTGCCAGCAGCTTACGACAGGGCACGCTGGAGGAAAAACTGTTTTTT. The chain links TRBV7-9 to TRBJ1-4, with 7 bases aligning to TRBD1. Per the germline V gene, CDR1 is SEHNR and CDR2 is FQNEAQ (reference sequence). CDR3 size: 16 residues. J was trimmed by 8 bases and V by 2 bases; bases with no gene match: 11.